This entry lists 17 T cell receptor beta chains sequenced from one sample in a study of T cells in Graves' hyperthyroidism and ophthalmopathy. There were TCR beta CDR3 regions amplified from RNA transcripts. Primed by the HTBI set, a first-round RT-PCR was run on the TCR CDR3. TCRdb independently ran MiXCR on the multiplex PCR reads; one entry per CDR3 protein. The sample holds fewer than 700,000 distinct CDR3 sequences, more than 15% seen once. Sequences were obtained from blood. The receptors originated from a woman between 18 and 29 years old with Graves' ophthalmopathy.

There are many counts of this clonotype. The chain couples TRBV6-1 to TRBJ1-4; maybe TRBD1 (5 bases). This CDR3 has 14 amino acids. CDR1 MNHNS and CDR2 SASEGT come from the germline V gene. Trimming cost V 8 bases and J 8 bases, with 18 bases left between them. Here the CDR3 reads CASVFGAGWEKLFF. Here the CDR3 DNA reads TGTGCCAGCGTCTTCGGGGCAGGGTGGGAAAAACTGTTTTTT.

Ten or more counts support this clonotype. The V call is TRBV7-2, the J call TRBJ2-7; D remains ambiguous. V was pared by 5 bases and J by 5 bases, with 4 bases between. CDR3 length equals 10 residues. Germline V CDR1 and CDR2: SGHTA, FQGNSA. The CDR3 spells CASSHHEQYF. The DNA of the CDR3 is TGTGCCAGCAGCCACCACGAGCAGTACTTC.

The sample holds many counts of this clonotype. The gene calls are TRBV30 and TRBJ1-1; D unclear. Trimming removed 0 bases at V and 0 bases at J, with 8 bases between. Germline V gives CDR1 GTSNPN, CDR2 SVGIG (reference sequence). This CDR3 contains 14 residues. DNA of the CDR3: TGTGCCTGGAGTGTACGGGCAATGAACACTGAAGCTTTCTTT. Translated, it gives CAWSVRAMNTEAFF.

This clonotype was seen repeatedly, ten times or more. The rearrangement links TRBV7-3 to TRBJ1-2; the D gene is possibly TRBD1 (6 bases). CDR3 length: 19 residues. V dropped 5 bases and J dropped 0 bases, with 25 bases sitting between them. Germline lookup yields CDR1 SGHTA and CDR2 FQGTGA. DNA for the CDR3: TGTGCCAGCAGCCTCCGAGGACTGGGACAAGAGGGAGCTAACTATGGCTACACCTTC. It translates to CASSLRGLGQEGANYGYTF.

The rearrangement uses TRBV30 and TRBJ2-7; 10 bases are a match to TRBD1. This CDR3 spans 14 amino acids. Germline-derived CDR1 and CDR2 are GTSNPN and SVGIG (reference sequence). V shed 2 bases, J shed 3 bases, and the junction held 4 bases outside the gene matches. The CDR3 reads CAWSTGTGDYEQYF. As DNA, the CDR3 is TGTGCCTGGAGTACCGGGACAGGGGACTACGAGCAGTACTTC.

This chain connects TRBV7-8 to TRBJ1-1; D may be TRBD1 (6 bases). In germline, CDR1 is SGHVS, CDR2 FQNEAQ. The V and J ends lost 5 bases and 3 bases respectively, with 16 bases between them. The CDR3 has 15 amino acids. The CDR3 spells CASSPLEGVDTEAFF. As DNA, the CDR3 is TGTGCCAGCAGCCCCCTGGAGGGGGTCGACACTGAAGCTTTCTTT.

This clonotype has at least ten counts. The V call is TRBV25-1, the J call TRBJ2-3; TRBD2 matches 14 bases. V trimming: 0 bases; J trimming: 4 bases; junction bases outside the gene matches: 3. This CDR3 comprises 17 residues. CDR1 is MGHDK, CDR2 SYGVNS, per germline. The CDR3 here is CASSEYLTSGRADTQYF. In DNA, the CDR3 is TGTGCCAGCAGTGAATATTTGACTAGCGGGAGGGCAGATACGCAGTATTTT.

This clonotype occurred many times. The chain links TRBV11-3 to TRBJ2-1, with D perhaps matching TRBD2 (7 bases). This CDR3 region has 18 residues. Trimming shortened V by 5 bases and J by 7 bases, and 27 bases separated the two germline ends. Germline loops: CDR1 SGHNT, CDR2 YENEEA. CDR3 coding DNA: TGTGCCAGCAGCCCTCGTACCGGGGGCAGCGGGGATAGAAATGAGCAGTTCTTC. Protein sequence: CASSPRTGGSGDRNEQFF.

This clonotype was observed a handful of times. The chain is built from TRBV20-1 and TRBJ1-6; D might be TRBD1 (5 bases). Germline V gene sequence: CDR1 DFQATT, CDR2 SNEGSKA (reference sequence). V was shortened by 6 bases and J by 3 bases, with 12 bases between the two germline ends. The CDR3 has 14 amino acids. The CDR3 DNA follows: TGCAGTGCGGAGGGGTCCGACTATAATTCACCCCTCCACTTT. This gives the protein CSAEGSDYNSPLHF.

This clonotype was seen a handful of times. The genes are TRBV7-9 and TRBJ1-2; D gene unclear. Per the germline V gene, CDR1 is SEHNR and CDR2 is FQNEAQ (reference sequence). This CDR3 region has 12 residues. V dropped 5 bases and J dropped 5 bases, with 9 bases sitting between them. The CDR3 reads CASSKQTYGYTF. CDR3 DNA: TGTGCCAGCAGCAAGCAAACTTATGGCTACACCTTC.

The table lists this clonotype with many counts. CDR3 DNA sequence: TGTGCCAGCAGCCAAGTGGAGCAAAAACTGTTTTTT. Encoded protein: CASSQVEQKLFF. The chain joins TRBV3-1 to TRBJ1-4, with D unclear. Germline values: CDR1 LGHDT, CDR2 YNNKEL (reference sequence). The CDR3 has 12 residues. V lost 1 base, J lost 9 bases, and 6 bases lay in between.

V usage is TRBV7-3 and J usage is TRBJ2-2; tentative D call: TRBD1 (6 bases). Germline-derived CDR1 and CDR2 are SGHTA and FQGTGA. The CDR3 has 16 amino acids. V was pared by 4 bases and J by 4 bases, with 16 bases between. The CDR3 sequence is CASSWTAQRITGELFF. The CDR3 DNA follows: TGTGCCAGCAGCTGGACAGCCCAGCGGATCACCGGGGAGCTGTTTTTT.

V and J are TRBV11-2 and TRBJ1-2; TRBD1 matches 9 bases. V dropped 2 bases and J dropped 7; count of bases not matched to a gene: 11. CDR3 length equals 16 residues. CDR1 is SGHAT and CDR2 is FQNNGV in the germline V gene. The CDR3 protein is CASSLPGQGQSGGYTF. As DNA, the CDR3 is TGTGCCAGCAGCTTACCGGGACAGGGTCAGTCAGGTGGCTACACCTTC.

In this sample, this clonotype turned up many times. The chain is built from TRBV3-1 and TRBJ1-1, with D uncertain. The germline V and J ends were trimmed by 3 bases and 4 bases, with 9 bases remaining between them. The germline V gene encodes CDR1 LGHDT and CDR2 YNNKEL (reference sequence). CDR3 length: 13 residues. The CDR3 loop is CASSHPAGTEAFF. The DNA of the CDR3 is TGTGCCAGCAGCCATCCCGCAGGCACTGAAGCTTTCTTT.

This clonotype was recorded only once. The chain joins TRBV6-1 to TRBJ2-3; the match to TRBD2 covers 8 bases. CDR1 and CDR2 (germline): MNHNS, SASEGT. This CDR3 is 14 amino acids long. J lost 6 bases, V lost 3 bases, and 5 bases had no gene match. The CDR3 sequence is CASSEAGGIDTQYF. The CDR3 region has the DNA TGTGCCAGCAGTGAGGCGGGGGGCATCGATACGCAGTATTTT.

CDR3 amino acids: CASSMDGETQYF. CDR3 sequence (DNA): TGTGCCAGTAGTATGGATGGGGAGACCCAGTACTTC. The chain joins TRBV19 to TRBJ2-5; D gene ambiguous. This CDR3 has 12 amino acids. Germline V lookup: CDR1 LNHDA, CDR2 SQIVND (reference sequence). V was shortened by 3 bases and J by 5 bases, with 7 bases between the two germline ends.

This chain uses TRBV4-1 with TRBJ2-1; TRBD2 agrees at 12 bases. V was pared by 0 bases and J by 2 bases, with 11 bases of the junction left unmatched. Germline CDR1 is MGHRA and CDR2 is YSYEKL. The CDR3 has 20 amino acids. CDR3 sequence: CASSQDLPGLAGGAYNEQFF. The DNA for the CDR3 is TGCGCCAGCAGCCAAGATCTCCCGGGCCTAGCGGGGGGGGCCTACAATGAGCAGTTCTTC.